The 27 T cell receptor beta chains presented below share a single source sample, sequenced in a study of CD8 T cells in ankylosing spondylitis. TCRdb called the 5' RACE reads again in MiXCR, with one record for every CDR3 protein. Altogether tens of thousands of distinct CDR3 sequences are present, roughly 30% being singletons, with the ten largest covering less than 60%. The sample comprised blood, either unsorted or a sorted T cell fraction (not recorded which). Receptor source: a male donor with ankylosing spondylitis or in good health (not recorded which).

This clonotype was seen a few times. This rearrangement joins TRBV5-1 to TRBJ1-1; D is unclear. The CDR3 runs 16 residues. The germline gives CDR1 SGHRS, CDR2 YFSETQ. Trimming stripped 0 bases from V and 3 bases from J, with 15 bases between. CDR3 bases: TGCGCCAGCAGCTTGGAGCCGGGGTCACGGGACACTGAAGCTTTCTTT. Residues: CASSLEPGSRDTEAFF.

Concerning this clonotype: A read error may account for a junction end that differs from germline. CDR3 amino acids: CSARVPAGDQGTQYF. The DNA for the CDR3 is TGCAGTGCTAGAGTCCCAGCGGGAGATCAAGGGACCCAGTACTTC. V and J are TRBV20-1 and TRBJ2-5; TRBD2 matches 8 bases. This CDR3 comprises 15 residues. The germline V gene has CDR1 DFQATT and CDR2 SNEGSKA (reference sequence).

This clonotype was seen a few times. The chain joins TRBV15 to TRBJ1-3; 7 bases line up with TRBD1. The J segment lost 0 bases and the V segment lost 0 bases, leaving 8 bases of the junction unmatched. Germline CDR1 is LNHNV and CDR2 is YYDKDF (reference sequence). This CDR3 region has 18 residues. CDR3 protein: CATSREWDSAYSGNTIYF. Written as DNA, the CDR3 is TGTGCCACCAGCAGAGAATGGGACAGCGCATACTCTGGAAACACCATATATTTT. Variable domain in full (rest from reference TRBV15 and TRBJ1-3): DAMVIQNPRYQVTQFGKPVTLSCSQTLNHNVMYWYQQKSSQAPKLLFHYYDKDFNNEADTPDNFQSRRPNTSFCFLDIRSPGLGDTAMYLCATSREWDSAYSGNTIYFGEGSWLTVV.

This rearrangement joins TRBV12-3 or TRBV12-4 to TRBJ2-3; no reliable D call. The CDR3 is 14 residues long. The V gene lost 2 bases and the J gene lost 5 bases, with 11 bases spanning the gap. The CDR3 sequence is CASSLRGTKDTQYF. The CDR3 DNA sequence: TGTGCCAGCAGTTTACGCGGTACTAAAGATACGCAGTATTTT.

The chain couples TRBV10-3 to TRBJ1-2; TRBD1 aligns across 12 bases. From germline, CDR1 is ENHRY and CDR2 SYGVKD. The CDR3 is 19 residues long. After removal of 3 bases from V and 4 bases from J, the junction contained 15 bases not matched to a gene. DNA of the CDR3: TGTGCCATCAGTGACCGGAAACCTCGGGACAGGGGGCTTAGCTATGGCTACACCTTC. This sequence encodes CAISDRKPRDRGLSYGYTF.

Written as DNA, the CDR3 is TGCGCCAGCAGCACCGGACAGGGACTGAACACTGAAGCTTTCTTT. Protein sequence: CASSTGQGLNTEAFF. The chain uses TRBV5-1 and TRBJ1-1; 8 bases are shared with TRBD1. The CDR3 has 15 amino acids. Germline V CDR1 and CDR2: SGHRS, YFSETQ. The trim removed 4 bases at V and 0 bases at J, leaving 5 bases unmatched.

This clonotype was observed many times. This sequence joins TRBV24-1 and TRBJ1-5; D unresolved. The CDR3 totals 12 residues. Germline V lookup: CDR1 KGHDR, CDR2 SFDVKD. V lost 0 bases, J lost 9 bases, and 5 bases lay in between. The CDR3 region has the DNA TGTGCCACCAGTGATTTGGTAGGGCCCCAGCATTTT. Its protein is CATSDLVGPQHF.

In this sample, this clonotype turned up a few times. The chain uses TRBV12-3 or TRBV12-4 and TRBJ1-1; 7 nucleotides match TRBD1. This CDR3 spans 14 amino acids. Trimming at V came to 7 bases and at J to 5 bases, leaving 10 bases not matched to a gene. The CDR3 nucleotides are TGTGCCAGCACCCTACAGGGGCGGTTTACTGAAGCTTTCTTT. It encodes CASTLQGRFTEAFF.

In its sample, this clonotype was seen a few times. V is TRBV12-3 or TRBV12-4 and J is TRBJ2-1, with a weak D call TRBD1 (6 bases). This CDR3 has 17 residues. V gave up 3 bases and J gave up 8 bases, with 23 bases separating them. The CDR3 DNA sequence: TGTGCCAGCAGTTTGTTTGGCGGTCAGGGGATCGGGGATGAGCAGTTCTTC. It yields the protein CASSLFGGQGIGDEQFF.

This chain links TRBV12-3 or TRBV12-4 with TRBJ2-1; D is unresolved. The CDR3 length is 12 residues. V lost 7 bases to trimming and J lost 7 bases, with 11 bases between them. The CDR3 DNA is TGTGCCAGCATCAGTTCACTGAATGAGCAGTTCTTC. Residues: CASISSLNEQFF.

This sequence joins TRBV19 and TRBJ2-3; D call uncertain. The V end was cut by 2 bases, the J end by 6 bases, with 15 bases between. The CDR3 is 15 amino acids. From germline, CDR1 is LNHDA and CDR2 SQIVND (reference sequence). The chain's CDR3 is CASSIREPVSDTQYF. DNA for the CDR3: TGTGCCAGTAGTATAAGGGAACCCGTTTCGGATACGCAGTATTTT. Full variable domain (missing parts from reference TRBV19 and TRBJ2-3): DGGITQSPKYLFRKEGQNVTLSCEQNLNHDAMYWYRQDPGQGLRLIYYSQIVNDFQKGDIAEGYSVSREKKESFPLTVTSAQKNPTAFYLCASSIREPVSDTQYFGPGTRLTVL.

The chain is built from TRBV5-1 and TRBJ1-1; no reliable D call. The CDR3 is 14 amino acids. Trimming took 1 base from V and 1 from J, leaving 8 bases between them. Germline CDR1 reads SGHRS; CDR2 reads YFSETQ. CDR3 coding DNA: TGCGCCAGCAGCTTGATGGCAGGGAACACTGAAGCTTTCTTT. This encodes CASSLMAGNTEAFF.

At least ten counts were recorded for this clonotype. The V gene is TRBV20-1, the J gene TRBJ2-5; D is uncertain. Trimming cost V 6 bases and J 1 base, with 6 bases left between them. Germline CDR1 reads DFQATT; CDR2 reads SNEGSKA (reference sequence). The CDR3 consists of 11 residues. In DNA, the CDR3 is TGCAGTGCCCAGACCCAAGAGACCCAGTACTTC. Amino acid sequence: CSAQTQETQYF.

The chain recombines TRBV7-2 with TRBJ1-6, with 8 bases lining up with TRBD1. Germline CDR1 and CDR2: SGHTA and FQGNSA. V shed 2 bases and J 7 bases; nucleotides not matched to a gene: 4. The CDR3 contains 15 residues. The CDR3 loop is CASSLQGAWNSPLHF. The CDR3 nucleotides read TGTGCCAGCAGCTTACAGGGGGCCTGGAATTCACCCCTCCACTTT.

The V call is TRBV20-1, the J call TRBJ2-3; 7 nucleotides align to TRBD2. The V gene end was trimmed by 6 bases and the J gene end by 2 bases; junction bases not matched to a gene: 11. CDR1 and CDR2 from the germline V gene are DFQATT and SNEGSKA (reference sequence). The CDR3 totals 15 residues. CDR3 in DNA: TGCAGTGCCCCGCCAGCGGGACCTTCCACAGATACGCAGTATTTT. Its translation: CSAPPAGPSTDTQYF.

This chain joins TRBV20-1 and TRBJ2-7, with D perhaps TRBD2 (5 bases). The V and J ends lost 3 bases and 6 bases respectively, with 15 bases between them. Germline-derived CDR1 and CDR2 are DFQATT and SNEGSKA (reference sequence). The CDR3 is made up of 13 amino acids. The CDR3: CSARVFRGGEQYF. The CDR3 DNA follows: TGCAGTGCTAGGGTTTTCCGCGGAGGCGAGCAGTACTTC.

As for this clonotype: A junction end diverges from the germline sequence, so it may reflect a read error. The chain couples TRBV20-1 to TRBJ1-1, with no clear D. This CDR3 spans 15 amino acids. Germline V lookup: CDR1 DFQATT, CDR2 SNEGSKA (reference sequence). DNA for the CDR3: TGCAGTGCTAGCCCGGGAGCGCGGGCGGGCACTGAAGCTTTCTTC. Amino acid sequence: CSASPGARAGTEAFF.

Here the CDR3 reads CASRRDRPSDQPQHF. The CDR3 bases are TGTGCCAGCAGACGGGACAGGCCATCGGATCAGCCCCAGCATTTT. The chain recombines TRBV2 with TRBJ1-5; 8 nucleotides agree with TRBD1. The junction had 9 bases not matched to a gene; V was cut back by 6 bases and J by 5 bases. The CDR3 extends over 15 amino acids. Germline CDR1 and CDR2: SNHLY and FYNNEI.

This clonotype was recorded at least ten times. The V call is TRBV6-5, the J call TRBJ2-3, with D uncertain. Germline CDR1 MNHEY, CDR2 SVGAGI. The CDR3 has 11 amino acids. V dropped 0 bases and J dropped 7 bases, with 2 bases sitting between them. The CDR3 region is CASSYSYTQYF. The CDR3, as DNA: TGTGCCAGCAGTTACTCTTATACGCAGTATTTT.

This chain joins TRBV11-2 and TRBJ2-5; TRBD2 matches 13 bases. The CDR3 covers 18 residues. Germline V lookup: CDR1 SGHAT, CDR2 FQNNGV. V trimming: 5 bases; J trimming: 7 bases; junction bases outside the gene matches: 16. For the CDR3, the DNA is TGTGCCAGCAGCCCCGGGACTAGCGGGGTGAACTACGGGCGGACCCAGTACTTC. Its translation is CASSPGTSGVNYGRTQYF.

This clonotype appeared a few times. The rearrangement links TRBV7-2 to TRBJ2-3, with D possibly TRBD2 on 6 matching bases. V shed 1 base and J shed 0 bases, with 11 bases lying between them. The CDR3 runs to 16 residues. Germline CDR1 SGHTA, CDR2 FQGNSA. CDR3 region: CASSLDGRGSTDTQYF. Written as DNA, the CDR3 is TGTGCCAGCAGCTTAGACGGGCGGGGTAGCACAGATACGCAGTATTTT. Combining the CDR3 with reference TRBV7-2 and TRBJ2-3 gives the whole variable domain GAGVSQSPSNKVTEKGKDVELRCDPISGHTALYWYRQSLGQGLEFLIYFQGNSAPDKSGLPSDRFSAERTGGSVSTLTIQRTQQEDSAVYLCASSLDGRGSTDTQYFGPGTRLTVL.

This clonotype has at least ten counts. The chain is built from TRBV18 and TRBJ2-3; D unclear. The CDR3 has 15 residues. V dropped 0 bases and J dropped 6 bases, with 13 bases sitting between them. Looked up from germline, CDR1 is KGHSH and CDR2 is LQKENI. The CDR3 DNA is TGTGCCAGCTCACCACCGGACCTTCGTGGGGATACGCAGTATTTT. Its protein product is CASSPPDLRGDTQYF.

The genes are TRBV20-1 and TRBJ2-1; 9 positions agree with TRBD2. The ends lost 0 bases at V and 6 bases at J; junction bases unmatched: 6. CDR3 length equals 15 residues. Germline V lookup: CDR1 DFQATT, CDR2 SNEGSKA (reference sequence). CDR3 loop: CSARDFGGGANEQFF. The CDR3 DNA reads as TGCAGTGCTAGAGATTTCGGCGGGGGGGCCAATGAGCAGTTCTTC.

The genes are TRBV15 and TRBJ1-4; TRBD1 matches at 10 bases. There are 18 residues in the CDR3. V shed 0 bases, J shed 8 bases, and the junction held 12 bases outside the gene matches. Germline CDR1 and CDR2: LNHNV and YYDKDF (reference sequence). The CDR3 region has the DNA TGTGCCACCAGCAGAGATGTGAGACAGGGGGCAGGTCCAGAAAAACTGTTTTTT. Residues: CATSRDVRQGAGPEKLFF.

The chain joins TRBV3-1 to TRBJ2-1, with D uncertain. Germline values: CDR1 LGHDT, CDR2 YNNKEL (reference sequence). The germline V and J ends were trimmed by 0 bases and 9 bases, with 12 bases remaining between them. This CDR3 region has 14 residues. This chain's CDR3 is CASSQDTGPREQFF. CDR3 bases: TGTGCCAGCAGCCAAGATACCGGGCCACGTGAGCAGTTCTTC.

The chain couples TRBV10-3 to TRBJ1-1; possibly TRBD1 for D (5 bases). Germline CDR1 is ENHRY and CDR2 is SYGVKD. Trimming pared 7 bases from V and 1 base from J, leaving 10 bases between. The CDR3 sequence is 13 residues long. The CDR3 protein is CAITQGGNTEAFF. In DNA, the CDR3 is TGTGCCATCACCCAGGGCGGGAACACTGAAGCTTTCTTT.

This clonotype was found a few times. CDR3 bases: TGCGCCAGCAGCTTGGAGTATCTCACTGAAGCTTTCTTT. Protein: CASSLEYLTEAFF. The chain uses TRBV5-1 and TRBJ1-1; unclear D gene. Germline values: CDR1 SGHRS, CDR2 YFSETQ. V dropped 0 bases and J dropped 4 bases, with 7 bases sitting between them. The CDR3 consists of 13 residues.